The clone carrying this T cell receptor (beta chain) was observed a few times. Its antigen is undetermined. This entry is derived from a study of CD8 T cells in ankylosing spondylitis. Overall study findings and caveats: Blood from ankylosing spondylitis patients appeared to carry a characteristic roughly eight-variant TCR beta motif. Clones tied to disease were said to be significantly enriched in matched ankylosing spondylitis synovial fluid.

This CDR3 has 13 amino acids. The germline gives CDR1 LGHNA, CDR2 YSLEER. V lost 0 bases and J 11 bases, leaving 8 bases between the germline ends. Making use of molecular barcodes, quantitative 5'-RACE generated TCR beta libraries. A single record per CDR3 protein comes from TCRdb applying MiXCR to the 5' RACE reads. This sample has about 800,000 distinct CDR3 sequences, with roughly 10% found just once. The specimen sequenced was blood, either unsorted or a sorted T cell fraction (not recorded which). The V and J genes are TRBV4-3 and TRBJ1-6; D is undetermined. The receptor was isolated from a male donor with ankylosing spondylitis. The CDR3 is CASSQDHFPPLHF. DNA of the CDR3: TGCGCCAGCAGCCAAGATCATTTCCCACCCCTCCACTTT.